This T cell receptor (beta chain) stems from a study of identifying expanded T cells in peripheral blood. Between the trimmed V and J ends, which lost 0 bases and 10 bases, there was a span of 13 bases. The length of the CDR3 is 14 residues. The germline gives CDR1 ENHRY, CDR2 SYGVKD. On this clone itself: Its antigen is still unknown.

Broader study findings: Technical replicates showed 0.9 to 1.5 changed clones; roughly two weeks around 15; four weeks 19. Clone count variance between roughly 2-week samples rose with total template count.

The table came from immunoSEQ multiplex PCR; TCRdb's copy has only in-frame clones and leaves some out. The sample yields tens of thousands of clones, about 91% seen once. Healthy donors had no documented immune events, such as infections, while sampled. The sequence came from a person aged 18 to 75 in good health. V and J are TRBV10-3 and TRBJ2-4, with D possibly being TRBD1 (5 bases). Material for sequencing was blood. The CDR3 region is CAISESGRDGIQYF. Here the CDR3 DNA reads TGTGCCATCAGTGAGTCGGGCAGGGATGGAATTCAGTACTTC.